What follows is one TCR beta chain and its context. Antigen: not known. The CDR3 sequence is 17 residues long. CDR1 and CDR2 (germline): SGHVS, FQNEAQ. Trimming removed 1 base at V and 1 base at J, with 14 bases between. This record belongs to a study of radiation and T cells in renal cell carcinoma. Whole-study findings and limits: Pretreatment tumor biopsies were lacking, so baseline clonotypes are unknown.

Specified time point: blood 4 weeks post-SBRT, at nephrectomy. Treatment given: 15 Gy SBRT to primary tumor, nephrectomy 4 weeks later. Nephrectomy followed 15 Gy stereotactic body radiation by 4 weeks. Radiation-treated patients gave blood at baseline, week 2 and week 4. Only in-frame clones appear in the TCRdb table, and some are missing; sequencing was by immunoSEQ multiplex PCR. Among around 170,000 clones, 88% were seen once, and the ten largest hold over 9%. The clonotype comes from a woman aged 45-59 years with renal cell carcinoma. The sample here was blood, taken from a patient whose treatment included radiotherapy and nephrectomy. The chain couples TRBV7-8 to TRBJ1-3; a possible D gene is TRBD1 (6 bases). The CDR3 DNA follows: TGTGCCAGCAGCTTAGAGGTTATCACAGGGTCTGGAAACACCATATATTTT. Its protein product is CASSLEVITGSGNTIYF.